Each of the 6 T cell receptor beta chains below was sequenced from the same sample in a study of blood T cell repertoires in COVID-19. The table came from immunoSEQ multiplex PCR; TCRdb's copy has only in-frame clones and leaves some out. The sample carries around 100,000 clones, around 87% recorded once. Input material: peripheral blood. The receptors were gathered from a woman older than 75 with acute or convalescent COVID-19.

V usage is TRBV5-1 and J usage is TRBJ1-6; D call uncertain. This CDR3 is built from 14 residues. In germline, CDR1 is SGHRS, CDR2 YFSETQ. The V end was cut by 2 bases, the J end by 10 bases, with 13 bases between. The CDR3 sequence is CASSLERVGSPLHF. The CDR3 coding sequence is TGCGCCAGCAGCTTAGAGAGGGTCGGGTCACCCCTCCACTTT.

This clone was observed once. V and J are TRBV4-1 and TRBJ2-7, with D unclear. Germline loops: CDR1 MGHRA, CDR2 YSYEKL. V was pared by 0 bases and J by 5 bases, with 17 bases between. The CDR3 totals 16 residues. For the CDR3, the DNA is TGCGCCAGCAGCCAAGATCGTTTCACACAGTGGGACGAGCAGTACTTC. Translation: CASSQDRFTQWDEQYF.

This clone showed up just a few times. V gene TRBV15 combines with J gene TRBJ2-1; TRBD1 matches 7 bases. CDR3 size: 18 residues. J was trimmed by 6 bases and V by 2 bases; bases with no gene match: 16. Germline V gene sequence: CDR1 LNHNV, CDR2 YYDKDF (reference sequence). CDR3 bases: TGTGCCACCAGCAGATCATTTGCCGGACAGGCGGCCCTCAATGAGCAGTTCTTC. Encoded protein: CATSRSFAGQAALNEQFF.

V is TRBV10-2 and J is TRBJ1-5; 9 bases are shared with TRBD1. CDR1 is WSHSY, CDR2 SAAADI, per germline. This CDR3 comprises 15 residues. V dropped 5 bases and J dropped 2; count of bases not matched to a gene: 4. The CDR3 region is CASSLGQGRNQPQHF. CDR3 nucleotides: TGCGCCAGCAGTCTGGGACAGGGCCGCAATCAGCCCCAGCATTTT.

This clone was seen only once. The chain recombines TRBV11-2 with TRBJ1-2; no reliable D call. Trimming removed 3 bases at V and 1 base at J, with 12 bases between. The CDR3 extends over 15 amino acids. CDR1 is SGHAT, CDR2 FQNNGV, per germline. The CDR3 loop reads CASSLRAVFNYGYTF. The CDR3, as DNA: TGTGCCAGCAGCTTGAGGGCGGTTTTTAACTATGGCTACACCTTC.

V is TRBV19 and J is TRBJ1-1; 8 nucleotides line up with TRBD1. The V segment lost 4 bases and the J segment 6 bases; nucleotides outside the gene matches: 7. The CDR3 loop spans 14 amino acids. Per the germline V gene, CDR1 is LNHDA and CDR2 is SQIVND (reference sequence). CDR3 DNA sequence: TGTGCCAGTAGTAAACAGGACAGGGCGGCTGAAGCTTTCTTT. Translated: CASSKQDRAAEAFF.